A single sample gave rise to the 14 T cell receptor beta chains below, sequenced in a study of blood T cell repertoires in COVID-19. The data were produced by immunoSEQ multiplex PCR, yet TCRdb's version contains in-frame clones alone and is incomplete. The sample has some 290,000 clones, about 85% seen once. The source material was peripheral blood. The source of these receptors is a young man with active or convalescent COVID-19.

The chain is built from TRBV6-5 and TRBJ2-7, with 7 bases matching TRBD1. Per germline, CDR1 MNHEY and CDR2 SVGAGI. The CDR3 covers 15 residues. Germline trimming cut 8 bases from V and 3 bases from J; bases unmatched to any gene: 13. This CDR3 is CASRSSGTVRYEQYF. CDR3 in DNA: TGTGCCAGCCGATCCTCGGGGACAGTGCGCTACGAGCAGTACTTC.

The chain links TRBV7-9 to TRBJ2-5; 9 bases agree with TRBD1. The CDR3 has 14 residues. Trimming removed 4 bases from V and 5 bases from J; junction bases left unmatched: 5. The germline CDR1 and CDR2 sequences are SEHNR and FQNEAQ (reference sequence). The CDR3 here is CASSWTGVLETQYF. Here the CDR3 DNA reads TGTGCCAGCAGCTGGACAGGGGTTTTGGAGACCCAGTACTTC.

This chain uses TRBV11-3 with TRBJ2-7; 7 positions match TRBD2. The CDR3 totals 12 residues. CDR1 is SGHNT and CDR2 is YENEEA in the germline V gene. The ends lost 6 bases at V and 3 bases at J; junction bases unmatched: 2. The CDR3 spells CASRGGNYEQYF. In DNA, the CDR3 is TGTGCCAGCAGGGGGGGGAACTACGAGCAGTACTTC.

The chain has TRBV29-1 and TRBJ1-1, with TRBD1 matching over 7 bases. With 5 bases clipped from V and 5 bases from J, the junction kept 5 bases outside the gene matches. From germline, CDR1 is SQVTM and CDR2 ANQGSEA. There are 12 residues in the CDR3. The CDR3 loop reads CSVLGGWTEAFF. In nucleotides, the CDR3 is TGCAGCGTTCTAGGGGGCTGGACTGAAGCTTTCTTT.

This chain connects TRBV28 to TRBJ1-4, with 11 bases aligning to TRBD1. The CDR3 spans 19 residues. Trimming at V came to 5 bases and at J to 7 bases, leaving 18 bases not matched to a gene. Germline V lookup: CDR1 MDHEN, CDR2 SYDVKM. This CDR3 is CASSPAFGTGGPNLEKLFF. The CDR3 DNA reads as TGTGCCAGCAGTCCAGCCTTCGGGACAGGGGGTCCTAATCTTGAAAAACTGTTTTTT.

This clone was seen a handful of times. The J gene is TRBJ1-5, the V gene TRBV10-3; tentative D call: TRBD1 (6 bases). The CDR3 consists of 12 residues. Trimming took off 4 bases at V and 9 bases at J, with 10 bases between the two ends. Per germline, CDR1 ENHRY and CDR2 SYGVKD. CDR3 sequence reads: CAISAQGWPQHF. The CDR3 DNA sequence: TGTGCCATCAGTGCACAGGGTTGGCCCCAGCATTTT.

With respect to this clone: This sample includes further DNA sequences coding for the same CDR3. V gene TRBV6-2 or TRBV6-3 combines with J gene TRBJ2-2; D not resolved. Germline assignment: CDR1 MNHEY and CDR2 SVGEGT. Trimming left V 3 bases short and J 1 base short, with 6 bases between. This CDR3 contains 14 residues. Here the CDR3 reads CASSYGLNTGELFF. CDR3 DNA sequence: TGTGCCAGCAGTTATGGGCTGAACACCGGGGAGCTGTTTTTT.

This chain joins TRBV3-1 (or the pseudogene TRBV3-2) and TRBJ2-7; 9 bases map to TRBD1. The CDR3 runs 13 residues. V was pared by 6 bases and J by 2 bases, with 2 bases of the junction left unmatched. The germline CDR1 and CDR2 sequences are LGHDT and YNNKEL (reference sequence). CDR3 region: CASSRQGAYEQYF. The CDR3 nucleotides read TGTGCCAGCAGTCGACAGGGGGCCTACGAGCAGTACTTC.

The genes are TRBV7-2 and TRBJ1-2; 12 nucleotides line up with TRBD1. The CDR3 sequence is 15 residues long. In germline, CDR1 is SGHTA, CDR2 FQGNSA. V lost 4 bases and J lost 7; bases outside the gene matches: 7. The CDR3 is CASSSYRDRGPGYTF. The CDR3, as DNA: TGTGCCAGCAGCTCTTACCGGGACAGGGGGCCTGGCTACACCTTC.

This chain links TRBV7-9 with TRBJ2-7; 8 nucleotides line up with TRBD1. Unmatched junction bases numbered 9, after V lost 5 bases and J lost 12 bases. The CDR3 contains 12 residues. The V gene's germline CDR1 is SEHNR and CDR2 FQNEAQ (reference sequence). The CDR3 coding sequence is TGTGCCAGCAGCCACGGACAGGGTACGACGTACTTC. This sequence encodes CASSHGQGTTYF.

CDR3 nucleotide sequence: TGCGCCAGCAGCCAAGTTACAGGGGTTACCAATGGCTACACCTTC. This codes for CASSQVTGVTNGYTF. The genes are TRBV4-1 and TRBJ1-2; TRBD1 aligns across 7 bases. There are 15 residues in the CDR3. J was trimmed by 6 bases and V by 1 base; bases with no gene match: 8. Germline V lookup: CDR1 MGHRA, CDR2 YSYEKL.

The chain recombines TRBV5-4 with TRBJ2-1, with D possibly being TRBD1 (6 bases). Germline V gives CDR1 SGHNT, CDR2 YYREEE (reference sequence). V was shortened by 4 bases and J by 8 bases, with 16 bases between the two germline ends. This CDR3 contains 14 residues. This chain's CDR3 is CASSRDNKGDEQFF. CDR3 DNA: TGTGCCAGCAGCCGGGACAACAAAGGGGATGAGCAGTTCTTC.

V usage is TRBV7-2 and J usage is TRBJ1-6; 8 bases match TRBD1. CDR1 SGHTA and CDR2 FQGNSA come from the germline V gene. J lost 9 bases, V lost 3 bases, and 4 bases had no gene match. The length of the CDR3 is 14 residues. The CDR3 sequence is CASSFRGQGSPLHF. DNA for the CDR3: TGTGCCAGCAGCTTCAGGGGGCAGGGTTCACCCCTCCACTTT.

J is TRBJ2-1 and V is TRBV20-1, with no clear D. In germline, CDR1 is DFQATT, CDR2 SNEGSKA (reference sequence). The CDR3 extends over 11 amino acids. CDR3 nucleotide sequence: TGCAGCGGTCAAGCGTACAATGAGCAGTTCTTC. Its translation: CSGQAYNEQFF.